The rows below give T cell receptor beta chains drawn from one sample of a study of T cells after yellow fever vaccination. TCRdb ran MiXCR on the 5' RACE reads and lists one entry per CDR3 protein. The repertoire includes hundreds of thousands of distinct CDR3 sequences, around 12% of them detected once, and just under 15% sits in the top ten. Sequencing was performed on PBMCs, taken on the day of the yellow fever booster vaccination. The source is a man between 25 and 39 years old who received the YFV17D yellow fever vaccine. The CDR3 runs from the conserved cysteine through the conserved F or W. The D gene is left open where the match is weak. Some rows have no size entry. The others give once, few or many, or a class for an expanded clone.

d_gene: TRBD1; j_gene: TRBJ1-1; abundance: few; v_gene: TRBV27; CDR3aa: CASRGGTGGEAFF; CDR3nt: TGTGCCAGCAGGGGTGGGACAGGGGGTGAAGCTTTCTTT
d_gene: TRBD1; j_gene: TRBJ2-1; abundance: .; v_gene: TRBV9; CDR3aa: CASSVTGGNEQFF; CDR3nt: TGTGCCAGCAGCGTAACAGGGGGCAATGAGCAGTTCTTC
d_gene: .; j_gene: TRBJ1-1; abundance: many; v_gene: TRBV29-1; CDR3aa: CSVDGGLGSTEAFF; CDR3nt: TGCAGCGTTGACGGGGGTCTTGGGAGCACTGAAGCTTTCTTT
d_gene: TRBD2; j_gene: TRBJ2-7; abundance: .; v_gene: TRBV6-5; CDR3aa: CASSYSGSGTTYEQYF; CDR3nt: TGTGCCAGCAGTTACTCGGGTAGCGGGACTACCTACGAGCAGTACTTC
d_gene: TRBD1; j_gene: TRBJ2-5; abundance: .; v_gene: TRBV6-1; CDR3aa: CASMGPGTAQETQYF; CDR3nt: TGTGCCAGTATGGGACCCGGGACAGCACAAGAGACCCAGTACTTC
d_gene: .; j_gene: TRBJ1-5; abundance: few; v_gene: TRBV20-1; CDR3aa: CSARGPGPLNQPQHF; CDR3nt: TGCAGTGCTAGAGGGCCAGGCCCCCTTAATCAGCCCCAGCATTTT
d_gene: .; j_gene: TRBJ2-1; abundance: few; v_gene: TRBV7-2; CDR3aa: CASSLVFGSYNEQFF; CDR3nt: TGTGCCAGCAGCTTAGTCTTTGGCTCCTACAATGAGCAGTTCTTC
d_gene: .; j_gene: TRBJ2-1; abundance: .; v_gene: TRBV12-3/TRBV12-4; CDR3aa: CASSLPLNEQFF; CDR3nt: TGTGCCAGCAGCTTGCCCCTCAATGAGCAGTTCTTC
d_gene: .; j_gene: TRBJ1-6; abundance: .; v_gene: TRBV4-3; CDR3aa: CASSQGAAHRASPLHF; CDR3nt: TGCGCCAGCAGCCAAGGGGCGGCACACAGGGCATCACCCCTCCACTTT
d_gene: TRBD1; j_gene: TRBJ2-2; abundance: few; v_gene: TRBV24-1; CDR3aa: CATSESGTGNTGELFF; CDR3nt: TGTGCCACCAGTGAGTCCGGGACAGGGAACACCGGGGAGCTGTTTTTT
d_gene: .; j_gene: TRBJ2-1; abundance: few; v_gene: TRBV12-3/TRBV12-4; CDR3aa: CASSLGASEGSQFF; CDR3nt: TGTGCCAGCAGTTTAGGGGCCTCGGAGGGGTCGCAGTTCTTC
d_gene: TRBD1; j_gene: TRBJ1-2; abundance: .; v_gene: TRBV7-2; CDR3aa: CASSPRTGRDYGYTF; CDR3nt: TGTGCCAGCAGCCCCCGGACAGGGCGTGACTATGGCTACACCTTC
d_gene: .; j_gene: TRBJ2-1; abundance: .; v_gene: TRBV19; CDR3aa: CASSISGVGHNEQFF; CDR3nt: TGTGCCAGTAGTATTTCTGGTGTGGGGCACAATGAGCAGTTCTTC
d_gene: .; j_gene: TRBJ1-6; abundance: few; v_gene: TRBV7-9; CDR3aa: CASSDGLDNSPLHF; CDR3nt: TGTGCCAGCAGTGACGGACTAGATAATTCACCCCTCCACTTT
d_gene: .; j_gene: TRBJ2-2; abundance: few; v_gene: TRBV6-5; CDR3aa: CASSYWGRSTGELFF; CDR3nt: TGTGCCAGCAGTTACTGGGGGAGGAGCACCGGGGAGCTGTTTTTT
d_gene: .; j_gene: TRBJ2-1; abundance: .; v_gene: TRBV12-3/TRBV12-4; CDR3aa: CASSPTSIEQFF; CDR3nt: TGTGCCAGCAGTCCCACTAGTATTGAGCAGTTCTTC
d_gene: .; j_gene: TRBJ2-3; abundance: .; v_gene: TRBV27; CDR3aa: CASSNRHGGRDTQYF; CDR3nt: TGTGCCAGCAGCAACAGGCATGGTGGGAGAGATACGCAGTATTTT
d_gene: .; j_gene: TRBJ2-3; abundance: few; v_gene: TRBV19; CDR3aa: CASSIRSSRSTDTQYF; CDR3nt: TGTGCCAGTAGTATTAGATCGTCTCGCAGCACAGATACGCAGTATTTT
d_gene: .; j_gene: TRBJ1-4; abundance: few; v_gene: TRBV20-1; CDR3aa: CSAPGVTTNEKLFF; CDR3nt: TGCAGTGCTCCAGGGGTTACAACTAATGAAAAACTGTTTTTT
d_gene: TRBD2; j_gene: TRBJ2-1; abundance: .; v_gene: TRBV25-1; CDR3aa: CASSEWSSGRQEQFF; CDR3nt: TGTGCCAGCAGTGAATGGTCTAGCGGGAGACAGGAGCAGTTCTTC
d_gene: .; j_gene: TRBJ2-1; abundance: few; v_gene: TRBV10-2; CDR3aa: CASRQFNSPNEQFF; CDR3nt: TGCGCCAGCAGACAGTTCAACTCCCCGAATGAGCAGTTCTTC
d_gene: .; j_gene: TRBJ2-1; abundance: few; v_gene: TRBV5-5; CDR3aa: CASSSYWSSYNEQFF; CDR3nt: TGTGCCAGCAGCTCTTATTGGAGCTCCTACAATGAGCAGTTCTTC